This TCR beta chain was profiled in a study of response to subunit inactivated influenza vaccine. One entry per CDR3 protein, called by TCRdb with MiXCR from the RT-PCR reads. The data contain more than 600,000 distinct CDR3 sequences, approximately 17% of them singletons. This clonotype was detected a few times. Losses at the gene ends were 0 bases for V and 2 bases for J; bases not matched to a gene: 5. From germline, CDR1 is DFQATT and CDR2 SNEGSKA (reference sequence). The CDR3 consists of 16 residues. Specimen: PBMCs from blood, collected 4 to 6 days after vaccination. The V and J genes are TRBV20-1 and TRBJ2-5; 11 nucleotides align to TRBD2. The sequence derives from a man aged 50-59 years who received an inactivated influenza vaccine. CDR3 residues: CSARDPASGGQETQYF. The CDR3 bases are TGCAGTGCTAGAGATCCGGCTAGCGGGGGGCAAGAGACCCAGTACTTC.